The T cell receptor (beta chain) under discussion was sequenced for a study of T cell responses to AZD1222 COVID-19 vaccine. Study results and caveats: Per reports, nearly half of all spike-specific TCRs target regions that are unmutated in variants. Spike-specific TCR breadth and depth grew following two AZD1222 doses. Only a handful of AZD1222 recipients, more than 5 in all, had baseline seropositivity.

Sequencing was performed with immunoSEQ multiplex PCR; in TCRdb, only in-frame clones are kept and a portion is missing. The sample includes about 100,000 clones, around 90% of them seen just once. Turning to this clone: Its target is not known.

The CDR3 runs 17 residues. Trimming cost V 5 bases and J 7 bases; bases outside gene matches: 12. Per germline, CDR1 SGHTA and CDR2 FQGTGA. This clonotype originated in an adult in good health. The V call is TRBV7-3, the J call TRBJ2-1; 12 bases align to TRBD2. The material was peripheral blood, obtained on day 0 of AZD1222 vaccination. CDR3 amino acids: CASSPLGGTSGWNEQFF. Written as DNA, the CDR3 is TGTGCCAGCAGCCCCCTAGGGGGGACTAGCGGGTGGAATGAGCAGTTCTTC.